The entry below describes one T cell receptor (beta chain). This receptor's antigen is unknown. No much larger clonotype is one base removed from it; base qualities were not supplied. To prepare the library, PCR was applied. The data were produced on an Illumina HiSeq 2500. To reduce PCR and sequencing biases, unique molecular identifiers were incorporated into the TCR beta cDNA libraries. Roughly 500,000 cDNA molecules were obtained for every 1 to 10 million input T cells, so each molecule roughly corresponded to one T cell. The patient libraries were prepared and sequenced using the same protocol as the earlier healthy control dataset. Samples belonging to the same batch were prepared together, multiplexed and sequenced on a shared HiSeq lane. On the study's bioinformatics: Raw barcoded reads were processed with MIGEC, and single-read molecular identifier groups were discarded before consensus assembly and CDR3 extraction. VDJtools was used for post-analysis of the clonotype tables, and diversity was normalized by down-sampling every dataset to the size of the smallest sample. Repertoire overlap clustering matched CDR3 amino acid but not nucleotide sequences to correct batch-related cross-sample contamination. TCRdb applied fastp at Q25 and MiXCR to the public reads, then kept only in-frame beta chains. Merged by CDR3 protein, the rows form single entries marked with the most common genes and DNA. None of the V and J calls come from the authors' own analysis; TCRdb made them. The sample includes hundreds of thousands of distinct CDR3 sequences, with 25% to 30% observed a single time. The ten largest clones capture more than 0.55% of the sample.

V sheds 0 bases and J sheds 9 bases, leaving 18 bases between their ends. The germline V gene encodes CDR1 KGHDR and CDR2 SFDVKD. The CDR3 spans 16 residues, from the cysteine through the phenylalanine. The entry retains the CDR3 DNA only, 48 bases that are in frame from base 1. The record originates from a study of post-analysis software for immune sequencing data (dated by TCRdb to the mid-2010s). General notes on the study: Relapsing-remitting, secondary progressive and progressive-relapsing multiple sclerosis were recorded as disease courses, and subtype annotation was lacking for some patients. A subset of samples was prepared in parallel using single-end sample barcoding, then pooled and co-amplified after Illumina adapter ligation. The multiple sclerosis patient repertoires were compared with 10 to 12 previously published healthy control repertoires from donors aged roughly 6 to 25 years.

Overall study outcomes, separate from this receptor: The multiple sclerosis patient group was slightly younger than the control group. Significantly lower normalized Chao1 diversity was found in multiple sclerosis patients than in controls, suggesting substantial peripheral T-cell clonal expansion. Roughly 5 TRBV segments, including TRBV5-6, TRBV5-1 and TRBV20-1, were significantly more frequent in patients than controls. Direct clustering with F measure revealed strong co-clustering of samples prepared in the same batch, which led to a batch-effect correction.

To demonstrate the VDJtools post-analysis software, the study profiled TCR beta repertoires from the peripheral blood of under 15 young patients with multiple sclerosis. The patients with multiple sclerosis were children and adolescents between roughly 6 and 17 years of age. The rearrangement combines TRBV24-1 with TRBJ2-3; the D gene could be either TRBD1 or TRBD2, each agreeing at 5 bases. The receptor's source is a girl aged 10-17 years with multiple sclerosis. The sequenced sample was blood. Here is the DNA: TGTGCCACCAGTGATTTGGGCGTACGGGGACCCCCGACGCAGTATTTT. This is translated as CATSDLGVRGPPTQYF.